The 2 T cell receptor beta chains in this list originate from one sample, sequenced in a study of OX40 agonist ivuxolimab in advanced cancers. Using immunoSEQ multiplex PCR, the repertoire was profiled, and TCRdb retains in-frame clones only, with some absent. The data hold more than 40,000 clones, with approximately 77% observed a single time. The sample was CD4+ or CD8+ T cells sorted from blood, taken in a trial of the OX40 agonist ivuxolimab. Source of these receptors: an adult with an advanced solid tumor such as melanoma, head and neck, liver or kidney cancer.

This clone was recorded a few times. The CDR3 region has the DNA TGTGCCACGTACTGGGGGGTGGACACTGAAGCTTTCTTT. It encodes CATYWGVDTEAFF. The genes are TRBV6-5 and TRBJ1-1; D perhaps matches TRBD1 (5 bases). Per germline, CDR1 MNHEY and CDR2 SVGAGI. Trimming shortened V by 10 bases and J by 3 bases, and 15 bases separated the two germline ends. The CDR3 has 13 amino acids.

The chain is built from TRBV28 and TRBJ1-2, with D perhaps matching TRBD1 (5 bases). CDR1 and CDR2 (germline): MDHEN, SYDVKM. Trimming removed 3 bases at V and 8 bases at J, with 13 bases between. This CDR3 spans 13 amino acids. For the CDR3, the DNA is TGTGCCAGCAGTTTCGGGGGACTACAGGGCTACACCTTC. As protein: CASSFGGLQGYTF.